These T cell receptor beta chains were read from a single sample in a study of blood T cell repertoires in COVID-19. Libraries were prepared by immunoSEQ multiplex PCR; TCRdb keeps only in-frame clonotypes and omits some of them. Found here are about 69,000 clones, approximately 90% of them singletons; the top ten hold 5.1%. Sequenced: peripheral blood. The origin of the receptors is a woman between 18 and 29 years old with acute or convalescent COVID-19. Both conserved end residues are part of each CDR3. Each record gives: V gene, J gene, clone size, D gene, CDR3 DNA, CDR3 protein. D genes are given only for firm matches. The size field is filled for only some rows; it gives once, few, many or a size class.

V gene: TRBV3-1/TRBV3-2; J gene: TRBJ2-2; clone size: .; D gene: .; CDR3 DNA: TGTGCCAGCAGCCATGCCCAGACCGGGGAGCTGTTTTTT; CDR3 protein: CASSHAQTGELFF
V gene: TRBV3-1/TRBV3-2; J gene: TRBJ1-2; clone size: .; D gene: TRBD1; CDR3 DNA: TGTGCCAGCAGCCCTCAGGACAGGCGTAACTATGGCTACACCTTC; CDR3 protein: CASSPQDRRNYGYTF
V gene: TRBV6-5; J gene: TRBJ2-3; clone size: .; D gene: .; CDR3 DNA: TGTGCCAGCAGGCGGAAAGAGCTAAGAGATACGCAGTATTTT; CDR3 protein: CASRRKELRDTQYF
V gene: TRBV6-6; J gene: TRBJ2-5; clone size: .; D gene: TRBD2; CDR3 DNA: TGTGCCAGCAGTCCCGGACTAGCGGTCCTTAGACGGGAGACCCAGTACTTC; CDR3 protein: CASSPGLAVLRRETQYF
V gene: TRBV7-2; J gene: TRBJ1-2; clone size: once; D gene: .; CDR3 DNA: TGTGCCAGCAGCTTGGGTCAGGGAGGGATTGGCTACACCTTC; CDR3 protein: CASSLGQGGIGYTF
V gene: TRBV27; J gene: TRBJ1-5; clone size: .; D gene: .; CDR3 DNA: TGTGCCAGCAGCCCCGCCGGGTCCAATCAGCCCCAGCATTTT; CDR3 protein: CASSPAGSNQPQHF
V gene: TRBV25-1; J gene: TRBJ2-3; clone size: .; D gene: TRBD1; CDR3 DNA: TGTGCCAGCAGTGAATCGGGACAGGGGCCAGATACGCAGTATTTT; CDR3 protein: CASSESGQGPDTQYF
V gene: TRBV7-9; J gene: TRBJ1-1; clone size: .; D gene: .; CDR3 DNA: TGTGCCAGCAGCTCAGCCGGGGTCGCTGAAGCTTTCTTT; CDR3 protein: CASSSAGVAEAFF
V gene: TRBV5-1; J gene: TRBJ1-2; clone size: once; D gene: .; CDR3 DNA: TGCGCCAGCAGCTCCGGGGAGACAAGCTATGGCTACACCTTC; CDR3 protein: CASSSGETSYGYTF
V gene: TRBV12-5; J gene: TRBJ2-5; clone size: .; D gene: TRBD2; CDR3 DNA: TGTGCTAGTGGTCCAGGACTAGCGGGAGGACCAGAGACCCAGTACTTC; CDR3 protein: CASGPGLAGGPETQYF
V gene: TRBV6-1; J gene: TRBJ1-2; clone size: .; D gene: .; CDR3 DNA: TGTGCCAGCAGTGAACGGGGGTCGAGTAACTATGGCTACACCTTC; CDR3 protein: CASSERGSSNYGYTF
V gene: TRBV9; J gene: TRBJ2-5; clone size: few; D gene: .; CDR3 DNA: TGTGCCAGCAGACCCCTCCAGGGTGAGACCCAGTACTTC; CDR3 protein: CASRPLQGETQYF
V gene: TRBV23-1; J gene: TRBJ1-3; clone size: once; D gene: .; CDR3 DNA: TGCGCCAGCAGTCAATCGGGGGGGGTAAACTCTGGAAACACCATATATTTT; CDR3 protein: CASSQSGGVNSGNTIYF
V gene: TRBV28; J gene: TRBJ1-5; clone size: .; D gene: .; CDR3 DNA: TGTGCCAGCAGTTTATTTTCAGGGCTGCTTTTTAACGATCAGCCCCAGCATTTT; CDR3 protein: CASSLFSGLLFNDQPQHF
V gene: TRBV5-1; J gene: TRBJ2-1; clone size: .; D gene: .; CDR3 DNA: TGCGCCAGCAGCTGGGCAGGGCGCAATGAGCAGTTCTTC; CDR3 protein: CASSWAGRNEQFF
V gene: TRBV3-1/TRBV3-2; J gene: TRBJ1-6; clone size: .; D gene: .; CDR3 DNA: TGTGCCAGCAGCCCAAAACCGGGAAGGTTTTCACCCCTCCACTTT; CDR3 protein: CASSPKPGRFSPLHF
V gene: TRBV16; J gene: TRBJ1-5; clone size: .; D gene: .; CDR3 DNA: TGTGCCAGCAGCCATAAGGGGGACCCCAATCAGCCCCAGCATTTT; CDR3 protein: CASSHKGDPNQPQHF
V gene: TRBV3-1/TRBV3-2; J gene: TRBJ2-1; clone size: .; D gene: TRBD1; CDR3 DNA: TGTGCCAGCAGCCCTGGGACAGTTCCTTACAATGAGCAGTTCTTC; CDR3 protein: CASSPGTVPYNEQFF
V gene: TRBV21-1; J gene: TRBJ2-2; clone size: once; D gene: .; CDR3 DNA: TGTGCCAGCAGCAAATGTGCTAGCGGGAACACCGGGGAGCTGTTTTTT; CDR3 protein: CASSKCASGNTGELFF
V gene: TRBV9; J gene: TRBJ2-1; clone size: few; D gene: TRBD2; CDR3 DNA: TGTGCCAGCAGCGTATCAGTTGGGACTAGCGGGTTCAATGAGCAGTTCTTC; CDR3 protein: CASSVSVGTSGFNEQFF
V gene: TRBV3-1/TRBV3-2; J gene: TRBJ1-2; clone size: .; D gene: .; CDR3 DNA: TGTGCCAGCAGCCAACTTTACGCGGGCTACTATGGCTACACCTTC; CDR3 protein: CASSQLYAGYYGYTF
V gene: TRBV30; J gene: TRBJ2-5; clone size: .; D gene: .; CDR3 DNA: TGTGCCTGGAGTCGCGAGGCCCAAGAGACCCAGTACTTC; CDR3 protein: CAWSREAQETQYF
V gene: TRBV12-3/TRBV12-4; J gene: TRBJ1-2; clone size: .; D gene: .; CDR3 DNA: TGTGCCAGCAGCCAAGGAGGTTCCGATGGCTACACCTTC; CDR3 protein: CASSQGGSDGYTF
V gene: TRBV15; J gene: TRBJ1-6; clone size: .; D gene: TRBD1; CDR3 DNA: TGTGCCACCAGCAGAGATCGGGACAGGGTGAATTCACCCCTCCACTTT; CDR3 protein: CATSRDRDRVNSPLHF
V gene: TRBV2; J gene: TRBJ2-2; clone size: .; D gene: TRBD1; CDR3 DNA: TGTGCCAGCAGTGGGAGGACAGGCGAGACCGGGGAGCTGTTTTTT; CDR3 protein: CASSGRTGETGELFF
V gene: TRBV27; J gene: TRBJ2-7; clone size: .; D gene: .; CDR3 DNA: TGTGCCAGCAGGGGGGCGTACGAGCAGTACTTC; CDR3 protein: CASRGAYEQYF
V gene: TRBV10-3; J gene: TRBJ1-1; clone size: .; D gene: .; CDR3 DNA: TGTGCCATCACCGGGCAGGAGGGCACTGAAGCTTTCTTT; CDR3 protein: CAITGQEGTEAFF
V gene: TRBV11-2; J gene: TRBJ2-7; clone size: once; D gene: .; CDR3 DNA: TGTGCCAGCAGCTTAATACAGGGACGATCCTACGAGCAGTACTTC; CDR3 protein: CASSLIQGRSYEQYF
V gene: TRBV5-8; J gene: TRBJ1-5; clone size: .; D gene: .; CDR3 DNA: TGTGCCAGCAGCCACATGGATGGACAGAAAAATCAGCCCCAGCATTTT; CDR3 protein: CASSHMDGQKNQPQHF
V gene: TRBV4-1; J gene: TRBJ1-1; clone size: .; D gene: .; CDR3 DNA: TGCGCCAGCAGCCAATTATACCAGGGGAGAACTGAAGCTTTCTTT; CDR3 protein: CASSQLYQGRTEAFF
V gene: TRBV28; J gene: TRBJ1-1; clone size: .; D gene: .; CDR3 DNA: TGTGCCAGCAGTGGGGCTATGAACACTGAAGCTTTCTTT; CDR3 protein: CASSGAMNTEAFF
V gene: TRBV19; J gene: TRBJ2-2; clone size: .; D gene: .; CDR3 DNA: TGTGCCAGTAGTATACTTGGGCAAACCGGGGAGCTGTTTTTT; CDR3 protein: CASSILGQTGELFF
V gene: TRBV30; J gene: TRBJ2-2; clone size: .; D gene: TRBD1; CDR3 DNA: TGTGCCTGGAGTGTACTTGACAGGGCGGCCACCGGGGAGCTGTTTTTT; CDR3 protein: CAWSVLDRAATGELFF
V gene: TRBV7-2; J gene: TRBJ2-1; clone size: .; D gene: TRBD2; CDR3 DNA: TGTGCCAGCAGCTCAGGGACTAGCGGGAGGCGTGAGCAGTTCTTC; CDR3 protein: CASSSGTSGRREQFF
V gene: TRBV29-1; J gene: TRBJ1-1; clone size: .; D gene: TRBD1; CDR3 DNA: TGCAGCGCTAGGGACAGATTGAACACTGAAGCTTTCTTT; CDR3 protein: CSARDRLNTEAFF
V gene: TRBV2; J gene: TRBJ2-7; clone size: once; D gene: TRBD1; CDR3 DNA: TGTGCCAGCAGCCCCCGGGACAGGGTCTACGAGCAGTACTTC; CDR3 protein: CASSPRDRVYEQYF
V gene: TRBV2; J gene: TRBJ2-1; clone size: .; D gene: TRBD2; CDR3 DNA: TGTGCCAGCAGTGAGCTAGCGGGGGGGATCAATGAGCAGTTCTTC; CDR3 protein: CASSELAGGINEQFF
V gene: TRBV2; J gene: TRBJ1-2; clone size: .; D gene: TRBD1; CDR3 DNA: TGTGCCAGCAGTGTCTACAGGGGCGGAGGCGGCTACACCTTC; CDR3 protein: CASSVYRGGGGYTF
V gene: TRBV21-1; J gene: TRBJ1-5; clone size: .; D gene: .; CDR3 DNA: TGTGCCAGCAGTCCAGGTTCAGGGCAGCCCCAGCATTTT; CDR3 protein: CASSPGSGQPQHF
V gene: TRBV6-5; J gene: TRBJ1-6; clone size: once; D gene: TRBD1; CDR3 DNA: TGTGCCAGCAGTTACGGAGGGGGCAGGGGTGCTTCACCCCTCCACTTT; CDR3 protein: CASSYGGGRGASPLHF
V gene: TRBV7-2; J gene: TRBJ1-3; clone size: .; D gene: .; CDR3 DNA: TGTGCCAGCAGCTTATCCGTTGCTGGGGGCGGAAACACCATATATTTT; CDR3 protein: CASSLSVAGGGNTIYF
V gene: TRBV7-2; J gene: TRBJ1-1; clone size: .; D gene: .; CDR3 DNA: TGTGCCAGCAGTACAGGCTGGAACACTGAAGCTTTCTTT; CDR3 protein: CASSTGWNTEAFF
V gene: TRBV19; J gene: TRBJ2-1; clone size: once; D gene: TRBD2; CDR3 DNA: TGTGCCAGTAGTAGGGTGGGGGGGTACAATGAGCAGTTCTTC; CDR3 protein: CASSRVGGYNEQFF
V gene: TRBV30; J gene: TRBJ1-1; clone size: .; D gene: .; CDR3 DNA: TGTGCCTGGAGTGTAGACAGCCTTAACACTGAAGCTTTCTTT; CDR3 protein: CAWSVDSLNTEAFF
V gene: TRBV5-5; J gene: TRBJ1-1; clone size: .; D gene: .; CDR3 DNA: TGTGCCAGCAGCTTGGCCCTTTTCCAGGGTAACACTGAAGCTTTCTTT; CDR3 protein: CASSLALFQGNTEAFF
V gene: TRBV28; J gene: TRBJ2-3; clone size: .; D gene: .; CDR3 DNA: TGTGCCAGCAGTTTACAGCAGGGAGGAGATACGCAGTATTTT; CDR3 protein: CASSLQQGGDTQYF
V gene: TRBV5-6; J gene: TRBJ1-1; clone size: .; D gene: TRBD1; CDR3 DNA: TGTGCCAGCAGTTTTACCGGGACAGGGGGCTTGTACACTGAAGCTTTCTTT; CDR3 protein: CASSFTGTGGLYTEAFF
V gene: TRBV19; J gene: TRBJ2-5; clone size: .; D gene: TRBD1; CDR3 DNA: TGTGCCAGTAGTATTGGACAGGGGCGGGAGACCCAGTACTTC; CDR3 protein: CASSIGQGRETQYF
V gene: TRBV5-6; J gene: TRBJ1-3; clone size: .; D gene: .; CDR3 DNA: TGTGCCAGCAGCCGCGCGGGAACTGATAGCTCTGGAAACACCATATATTTT; CDR3 protein: CASSRAGTDSSGNTIYF
V gene: TRBV7-8; J gene: TRBJ2-6; clone size: .; D gene: TRBD2; CDR3 DNA: TGTGCCAGCAGCTTCCCCCGACTAGCGGGATCCTCTGGGGCCAACGTCCTGACTTTC; CDR3 protein: CASSFPRLAGSSGANVLTF
V gene: TRBV6-2/TRBV6-3; J gene: TRBJ1-2; clone size: .; D gene: .; CDR3 DNA: TGTGCCAGCAGTTACGGGACATCGGTTGGCTACACCTTC; CDR3 protein: CASSYGTSVGYTF
V gene: TRBV4-1; J gene: TRBJ1-1; clone size: .; D gene: TRBD1; CDR3 DNA: TGCGCCAGCAGCCAAGATCAGGGGGCAAAGGGGACTGAAGCTTTCTTT; CDR3 protein: CASSQDQGAKGTEAFF
V gene: TRBV5-4; J gene: TRBJ1-1; clone size: .; D gene: TRBD1; CDR3 DNA: TGTGCCAGCAGCCGGGGACAGCTAAACACTGAAGCTTTCTTT; CDR3 protein: CASSRGQLNTEAFF
V gene: TRBV21-1; J gene: TRBJ2-4; clone size: .; D gene: .; CDR3 DNA: TGTGCCAGCAGTTTCCCCAGGGCGCTGCTGGCCAAAAACATTCAGTACTTC; CDR3 protein: CASSFPRALLAKNIQYF
V gene: TRBV5-6; J gene: TRBJ1-2; clone size: .; D gene: TRBD1; CDR3 DNA: TGTGCCAGCAGCTCCAGGGGGCGCGGGAACTATGGCTACACCTTC; CDR3 protein: CASSSRGRGNYGYTF
V gene: TRBV6-1; J gene: TRBJ2-1; clone size: .; D gene: .; CDR3 DNA: TGTGCCAGCAGAAGCCCGGATAGCCCCTACAATGAGCAGTTCTTC; CDR3 protein: CASRSPDSPYNEQFF
V gene: TRBV7-9; J gene: TRBJ2-2; clone size: .; D gene: TRBD1; CDR3 DNA: TGTGCCAGCAGCTCCGGGACAGGGGCGGCCGGGGAGCTGTTTTTT; CDR3 protein: CASSSGTGAAGELFF
V gene: TRBV5-6; J gene: TRBJ2-1; clone size: .; D gene: .; CDR3 DNA: TGTGCCAGCAGCTTGGAATTGAGTGATACTGAGCAGTTCTTC; CDR3 protein: CASSLELSDTEQFF
V gene: TRBV5-6; J gene: TRBJ1-1; clone size: .; D gene: .; CDR3 DNA: TGTGCCAGCAGCTTGGGGACAACTCAGCGCGCTTTCTTT; CDR3 protein: CASSLGTTQRAFF
V gene: TRBV6-2/TRBV6-3; J gene: TRBJ2-2; clone size: .; D gene: .; CDR3 DNA: TGTGCCAGCAGCGCCTACAGGGTGGGCACCGGGGAGCTGTTTTTT; CDR3 protein: CASSAYRVGTGELFF